This TCR beta chain was found in a study of T cell repertoires in cytomegalovirus infection. For the study at large: TCR beta signatures that were public indicated CMV infection and matching HLA type. Whole-study findings and limits: HLA-C-restricted CMV-specific TCR beta clonotypes were dominant in the ex vivo response. Adding up the frequency of public TCR beta families identified people who carried CMV plus the relevant HLA.

TCRdb called the reads again in MiXCR, with one record for every CDR3 protein. The table lists approximately 500,000 distinct CDR3 sequences, about 15% of them singletons, with roughly a quarter in the top ten. About this clonotype: The antigen is not known. A much bigger clone sits one base away, suggesting this may be a read error.

CDR3 length: 19 residues. V dropped 5 bases and J dropped 3; count of bases not matched to a gene: 14. Germline values: CDR1 MNHEY, CDR2 SMNVEV (reference sequence). What was sequenced was CD8+ T cells from PBMCs. The chain links TRBV27 to TRBJ2-3; 13 bases map to TRBD2. The sequence was obtained from a human donor in good health (CMV status not recorded). Some clones in this sample may be carry-over from other donors' samples. The CDR3 loop is CASSSGLAGEGWETDTQYF. For the CDR3, the DNA is TGTGCCAGCAGTAGCGGACTAGCGGGAGAGGGATGGGAAACAGATACGCAGTATTTT.